Detailed here is one T cell receptor (beta chain). This clone's antigen is unknown. Per-nucleotide qualities are absent, and no much larger clonotype sits a single base away. The sample originates from a study of shared clonotypes between healthy human individuals (dated by TCRdb to 2020 to 2022). About the investigation overall: A few men and two women, aged 18 to 49 years, made up the cohort. For each donor, CD4 naive and CD4 memory were each given three plates, CD8 naive was given two plates, and CD8 memory was given one plate. The study deeply sequenced blood TCR repertoires of five healthy adults to estimate repertoire size and the extent of clonotype sharing between individuals. To increase sequencing depth and limit assay-specific biases, different laboratories used diverse techniques to prepare libraries and sequence TCR repertoires. Each donor's leukapheresis produced roughly between roughly 0.85 and 9.5 billion PBMCs.

Study-level results and caveats: Pairwise subsampling indicated that sequencing depth was expected to affect the degree of clonotype sharing among donors. About 5% of naive CD4, 3.5% of naive CD8, about 2.5% of memory CD4, and 0.4% of memory CD8 clonotypes were shared across several donors. The small number of donors limited the genetic and exposure-history diversity represented. Higher generation probabilities were observed for clonotypes shared by all four sorted-subset donors than for non-shared clonotypes. Sampling was restricted to blood, and TCR repertoires in tissue are likely to differ from TCR repertoires in blood. Estimated clonotype richness was generally larger for naive than for memory subsets. Rarefaction of sorted-subset datasets indicated incomplete sequencing despite the large sequencing depth.

Healthy HIV-negative adults with no recently reported acute infections or vaccinations were included as donors. Every donor was a Caucasian adult residing in Nashville, Tennessee, USA. Magnetic negative selection was used to enrich CD4+ T cells, after which naive cells were positively selected on CD45RA and the negative fraction became the memory subset. Blood was obtained by leukapheresis, after which PBMCs were separated by Ficoll-Histopaque density gradient centrifugation and cryopreserved in liquid nitrogen vapor phase. Purity and quantity of every magnetically sorted T cell population were checked by analytical flow cytometry. Genomic DNA was isolated from each sorted fraction and quantified by UV absorbance on a Nanodrop 2000c. Using the deep immunoSEQ assay, multiplex PCR amplified TCR CDR3 regions from genomic DNA. Genomic DNA extracted from each cell subset was distributed evenly over all wells of several immunoSEQ 96-well plates, and each plate served as one replicate. For sorted subsets, about 0.2 ug genomic DNA, equal to about 30,000 T cell genomes, was loaded into each replicate PCR. The purified libraries were quantified using a Qubit 3.0 fluorometer, sized with a Bioanalyzer 2100, and then quantified again using the KAPA Library Quantification kit. Each immunoSEQ 96-well plate was sequenced on its own single-read 150-cycle Illumina NextSeq 550 flow cell. Per the source publication's procedure: Because the immunoSEQ output held only junctional sequences and lacked quality scores, the filtering could not match the filtering applied to full-length reads. Sequences were annotated with PyIR, a Python wrapper for IgBLAST v1.9, using IMGT germline references to assign V/J genes and CDR3. Reads were filtered out if the reads had weak V/J assignments (E-value above 1e-6), no CDR3, stop codons, out-of-frame junctions, or ambiguous translated residues. V3J clonotypes were defined by identical inferred V gene, J gene, and CDR3 amino acid sequence. The percentage overlap between two repertoires was calculated by dividing the number of shared unique clonotypes by the size of the smaller repertoire. Richness of each repertoire was evaluated using RTK rarefaction, the Chao1 estimator, and Recon v2.1 estimates of unobserved clonotypes. For all TCRbeta clonotypes obtained by the gDNA method from a handful of donors, generation probabilities were computed with OLGA. The clones in this table, taken by TCRdb from immuneACCESS, are in-frame only. Not every clone is retained; where verified, under half of the shortfall comes from an unresolved V gene, and the cause of the rest is unknown. That table supplies the V and J calls and clone size; D and trimming were determined from the DNA. The table for this sample lists approximately 1.4 million clones; about 98% of them were counted only once. The ten largest make up roughly 0.4% of the sample.

The CDR3 covers 14 residues, taking in both the cysteine and the phenylalanine. CDR3 DNA is the only sequence kept; it has 42 bases, read in frame from the first base. CDR1 and CDR2, per the germline V gene (reference sequence), are SGHKS and YYEKEE. V gives up 0 bases and J gives up 3 bases, and the segment between their germline ends measures 9 bases. Input material: naive CD4+ T cells sorted from blood. This specimen's cell subset or site label, interpreted: CD45RA+ positively selected. The sequence came from a man younger than 45 in good health. The chain couples TRBV5-5 to TRBJ1-1; no D gene can be assigned with confidence. This receptor carries the CDR3 CASSLVRDYTEAFF. The bases read TGTGCCAGCAGCTTGGTTCGAGACTACACTGAAGCTTTCTTT. Outside the CDR3, residues come from the reference TRBV5-5 and TRBJ1-1 proteins, so the full variable domain is: DAGVTQSPTHLIKTRGQQVTLRCSPISGHKSVSWYQQVLGQGPQFIFQYYEKEERGRGNFPDRFSARQFPNYSSELNVNALLLGDSALYLCASSLVRDYTEAFFGQGTRLTVV.